Given below is one T cell receptor (beta chain) in context. This entry is derived from a study of blood T cell repertoires in COVID-19. The length of the CDR3 is 14 residues. CDR1 and CDR2 from the germline V gene are SGHTA and FQGNSA. The V end lost 5 bases, the J end lost 4 bases, and 14 bases lay between the germline ends. Using immunoSEQ multiplex PCR, the repertoire was profiled, and TCRdb retains in-frame clones only, with some absent. Among 150,000 or so clones listed, 84% were seen once. The chain couples TRBV7-2 to TRBJ1-2; a possible D gene is TRBD1 (5 bases). The sample taken for sequencing was peripheral blood. The sequence was obtained from a human donor in a cohort sampled during active COVID-19. Here the CDR3 DNA reads TGTGCCAGCAGCCCAGATGACAGATTCTATGGCTACACCTTC. Protein product: CASSPDDRFYGYTF.